This TCR beta chain originates from a study of T cells in Graves' hyperthyroidism and ophthalmopathy. Germline-derived CDR1 and CDR2 are DFQATT and SNEGSKA (reference sequence). With 3 bases removed from V and 3 bases from J, the gap between germline ends came to 5 bases. This CDR3 region has 12 residues. At least ten counts were recorded for this clonotype. The CDR3 regions of TCR beta were amplified from RNA transcripts. When the TCR CDR3 underwent first-round RT-PCR, the HTBI primer set was used. TCRdb reprocessed the multiplex PCR reads via MiXCR and lists one record per CDR3 protein. The sample lists about 180,000 distinct CDR3 sequences, 15% to 20% occurring once.

The origin of this receptor is a woman in her fifties or sixties with Graves' hyperthyroidism. The genes are TRBV20-1 and TRBJ2-2; TRBD2 is a possible D gene (5 bases). Sequencing was performed on blood. The CDR3 spells CSARRDTGELFF. The CDR3 DNA follows: TGCAGTGCTAGGCGGGACACCGGGGAGCTGTTTTTT.